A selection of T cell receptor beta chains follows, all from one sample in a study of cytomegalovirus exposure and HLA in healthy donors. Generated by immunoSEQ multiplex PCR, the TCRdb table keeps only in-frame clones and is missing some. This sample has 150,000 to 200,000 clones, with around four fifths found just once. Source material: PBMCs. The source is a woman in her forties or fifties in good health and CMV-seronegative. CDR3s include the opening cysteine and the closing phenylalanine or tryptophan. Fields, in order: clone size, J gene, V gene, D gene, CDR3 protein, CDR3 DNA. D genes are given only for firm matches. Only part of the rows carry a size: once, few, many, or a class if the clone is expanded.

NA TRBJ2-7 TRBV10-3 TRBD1 CAISGAGGSYEQYF TGTGCCATCAGTGGGGCAGGGGGCTCCTACGAGCAGTACTTC
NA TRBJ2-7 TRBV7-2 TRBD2 CASSLGLAGGYEQYF TGTGCCAGCAGCTTAGGCCTAGCGGGAGGCTACGAGCAGTACTTC
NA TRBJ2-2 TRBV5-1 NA CASSSLPSSTGELFF TGCGCCAGCAGCTCACTCCCGAGTAGCACCGGGGAGCTGTTTTTT
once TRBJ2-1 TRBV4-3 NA CASSQAGNEQFF TGCGCCAGCAGCCAAGCAGGGAATGAGCAGTTCTTC
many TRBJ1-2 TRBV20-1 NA CSAITGYGYTF TGCAGTGCTATAACAGGTTATGGCTACACCTTC
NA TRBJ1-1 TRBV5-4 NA CASSLGPRTEAFF TGTGCCAGCAGCTTGGGCCCTAGGACTGAAGCTTTCTTT
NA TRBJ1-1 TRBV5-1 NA CASRLGADTEAFF TGCGCCAGCAGATTGGGGGCCGACACTGAAGCTTTCTTT
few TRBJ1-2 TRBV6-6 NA CASSRLTASNYGYTF TGTGCCAGCAGCAGACTGACAGCTTCTAACTATGGCTACACCTTC
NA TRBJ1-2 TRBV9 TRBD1 CASSPSGQVYGYTF TGTGCCAGCAGCCCCTCCGGACAGGTCTATGGCTACACCTTC
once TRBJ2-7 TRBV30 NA CAWSSGNSYEQYF TGTGCCTGGAGTAGCGGTAACTCCTACGAGCAGTACTTC
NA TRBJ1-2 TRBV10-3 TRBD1 CAISQPGQPHNGYTF TGTGCCATCAGTCAACCGGGACAGCCACATAATGGCTACACCTTC
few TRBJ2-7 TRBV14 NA CASSHKTGRVAGIYEQYF TGTGCCAGCAGTCATAAGACAGGGAGGGTAGCGGGGATCTACGAGCAGTACTTC
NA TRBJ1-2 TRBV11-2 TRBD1 CASSRQGNYGYTF TGTGCCAGCAGCCGACAGGGGAACTATGGCTACACCTTC
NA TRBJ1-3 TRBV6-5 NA CASSYSGRPSGNTIYF TGTGCCAGCAGTTACTCGGGCAGGCCTTCTGGAAACACCATATATTTT
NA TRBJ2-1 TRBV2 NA CASRILELNEQFF TGTGCCAGCAGGATTTTAGAGCTCAATGAGCAGTTCTTC
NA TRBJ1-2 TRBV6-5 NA CASSYVRVDRGYTF TGTGCCAGCAGTTACGTCAGGGTTGACCGTGGCTACACCTTC
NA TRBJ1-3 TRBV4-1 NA CASRHFGNTIYF TGCGCCAGCAGACATTTTGGAAACACCATATATTTT
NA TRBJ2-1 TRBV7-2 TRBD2 CASSLESRERGSNNEQFF TGTGCCAGCAGCTTAGAGAGTAGAGAGCGGGGATCAAACAATGAGCAGTTCTTC
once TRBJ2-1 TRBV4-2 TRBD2 CASSQETSGSYSEQFF TGTGCCAGCAGCCAAGAAACTAGCGGGAGCTACAGTGAGCAGTTCTTC
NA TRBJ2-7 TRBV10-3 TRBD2 CAISESSPGLASYEQYF TGTGCCATCAGTGAGTCCTCGCCGGGACTAGCGTCTTACGAGCAGTACTTC
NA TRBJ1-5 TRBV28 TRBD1 CASSIPDRAFQPQHF TGTGCCAGCAGTATCCCGGACAGGGCGTTCCAGCCCCAGCATTTT
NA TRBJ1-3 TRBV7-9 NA CASSLSYSLLGNTIYF TGTGCCAGCAGCTTATCGTACAGCCTTCTTGGAAACACCATATATTTT
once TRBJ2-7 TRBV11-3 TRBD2 CASSPGLAGYEQYF TGTGCCAGCAGCCCGGGACTAGCAGGCTACGAGCAGTACTTC
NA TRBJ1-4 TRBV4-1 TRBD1 CASSQPGQHNEKLFF TGCGCCAGCAGCCAACCGGGACAGCATAATGAAAAACTGTTTTTT
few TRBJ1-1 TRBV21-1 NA CASRRQGARTEAFF TGTGCCAGCAGACGACAGGGGGCGAGGACTGAAGCTTTCTTT
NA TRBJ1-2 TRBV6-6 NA CASTNDRNYYGYTF TGTGCCAGCACCAACGACAGAAACTACTATGGCTACACCTTC
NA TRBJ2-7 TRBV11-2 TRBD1 CASSSYSQGLGYEQYF TGTGCCAGCAGCTCCTATTCACAGGGGTTGGGCTACGAGCAGTACTTC
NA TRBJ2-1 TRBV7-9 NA CASSPPTVGVSYNEQFF TGTGCCAGCAGCCCCCCGACAGTAGGGGTGTCCTACAATGAGCAGTTCTTC
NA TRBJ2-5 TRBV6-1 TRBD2 CASSAGTSPETQYF TGTGCCAGCAGTGCGGGGACTAGTCCAGAGACCCAGTACTTC
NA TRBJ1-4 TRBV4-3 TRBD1 CASSLRDRGRWEKLFF TGCGCCAGCAGCCTCCGGGACAGGGGAAGGTGGGAAAAACTGTTTTTT
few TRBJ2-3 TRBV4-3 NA CASSQVTGNTDTQYF TGCGCCAGCAGCCAAGTAACAGGCAACACAGATACGCAGTATTTT
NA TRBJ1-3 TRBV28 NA CASSLAGTSGNTIYF TGTGCCAGCAGTTTAGCAGGCACCTCTGGAAACACCATATATTTT
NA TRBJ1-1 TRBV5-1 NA CASSFTGPAEAFF TGCGCCAGCAGCTTCACAGGGCCAGCTGAAGCTTTCTTT
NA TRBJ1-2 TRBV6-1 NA CASSEGSLTGFTF TGTGCCAGCAGTGAAGGTTCCCTTACAGGATTCACCTTC
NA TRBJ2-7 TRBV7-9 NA CASGRGSSYEQYF TGTGCCAGCGGCAGGGGTTCGTCCTACGAGCAGTACTTC
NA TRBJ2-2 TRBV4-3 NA CASSQEGAAGELFF TGCGCCAGCAGCCAAGAGGGGGCCGCCGGGGAGCTGTTTTTT
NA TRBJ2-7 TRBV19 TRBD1 CASSNPGQGTYEQYF TGTGCCAGTAGTAATCCCGGACAGGGGACCTACGAGCAGTACTTC
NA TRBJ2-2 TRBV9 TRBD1 CASSERGQGGITGELFF TGTGCCAGCAGCGAACGGGGACAGGGAGGGATCACCGGGGAGCTGTTTTTT
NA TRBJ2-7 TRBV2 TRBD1 CASNRGSGEQYF TGTGCCAGCAACAGGGGAAGTGGCGAGCAGTACTTC
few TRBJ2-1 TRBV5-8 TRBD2 CASSLGTSDTNEQFF TGTGCCAGCAGCTTAGGGACTAGCGACACCAATGAGCAGTTCTTC
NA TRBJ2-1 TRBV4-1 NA CASSQGVTRGSNEQFF TGCGCCAGCAGCCAAGGTGTGACTAGAGGAAGCAATGAGCAGTTCTTC
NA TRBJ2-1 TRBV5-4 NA CASSSPGSSSNEQFF TGTGCCAGCAGCTCCCCCGGGTCCTCGTCGAATGAGCAGTTCTTC
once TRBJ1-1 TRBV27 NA CASIGGPGDTEAFF TGTGCCAGCATAGGAGGACCTGGGGATACTGAAGCTTTCTTT